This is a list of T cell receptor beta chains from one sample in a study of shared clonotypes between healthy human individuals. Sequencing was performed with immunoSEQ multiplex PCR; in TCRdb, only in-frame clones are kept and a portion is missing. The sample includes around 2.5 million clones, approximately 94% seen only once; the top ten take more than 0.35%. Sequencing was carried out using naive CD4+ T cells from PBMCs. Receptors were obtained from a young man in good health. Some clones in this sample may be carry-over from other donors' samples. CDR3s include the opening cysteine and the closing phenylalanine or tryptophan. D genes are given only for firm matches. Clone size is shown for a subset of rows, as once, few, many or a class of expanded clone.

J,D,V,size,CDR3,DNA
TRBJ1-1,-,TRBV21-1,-,CASSKPGRENTEAFF,TGTGCCAGCAGCAAACCCGGACGGGAGAACACTGAAGCTTTCTTT
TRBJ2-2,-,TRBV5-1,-,CASRTDNTGELFF,TGCGCCAGCAGAACCGATAACACCGGGGAGCTGTTTTTT
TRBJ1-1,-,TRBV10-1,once,CASSESMVLGNTEAFF,TGCGCCAGCAGTGAGTCGATGGTCTTGGGGAACACTGAAGCTTTCTTT
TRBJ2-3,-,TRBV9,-,CASSGVGGADTQYF,TGTGCCAGCAGCGGCGTGGGGGGAGCAGATACGCAGTATTTT
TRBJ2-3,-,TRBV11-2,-,CASSSSRVADTQYF,TGTGCCAGCAGCTCGTCGAGGGTGGCAGATACGCAGTATTTT
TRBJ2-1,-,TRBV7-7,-,CASSLAQGIVGEQFF,TGTGCCAGCAGCTTAGCGCAGGGAATTGTGGGTGAGCAGTTCTTC
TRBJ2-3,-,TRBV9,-,CASSPPSVWTHTTDTQYF,TGTGCCAGCAGCCCCCCTTCGGTTTGGACTCACACCACAGATACGCAGTATTTT
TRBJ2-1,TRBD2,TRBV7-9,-,CASSLYSGSGYNEQFF,TGTGCCAGCAGCCTGTATAGCGGGAGTGGCTACAATGAGCAGTTCTTC
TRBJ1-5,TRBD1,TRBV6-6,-,CASDRATYSNQPQHF,TGTGCCAGTGACAGGGCAACATATAGCAATCAGCCCCAGCATTTT
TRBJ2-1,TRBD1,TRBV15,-,CATSRKGTDYNEQFF,TGTGCCACCAGCAGAAAAGGGACAGATTACAATGAGCAGTTCTTC
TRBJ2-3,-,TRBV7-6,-,CASSFQGYTDTQYF,TGTGCCAGCAGCTTCCAGGGGTACACAGATACGCAGTATTTT
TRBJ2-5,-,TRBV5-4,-,CASSLLATQETQYF,TGTGCCAGCAGCTTGCTCGCTACTCAAGAGACCCAGTACTTC
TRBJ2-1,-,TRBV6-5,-,CASSQGANTYNEQFF,TGTGCCAGCAGTCAGGGAGCAAATACCTACAATGAGCAGTTCTTC
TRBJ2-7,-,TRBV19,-,CASSISGRSYEQYF,TGTGCCAGTAGTATATCAGGTCGGTCCTACGAGCAGTACTTC
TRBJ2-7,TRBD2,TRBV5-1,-,CASSSGTSGGVVDEQYF,TGCGCCAGCAGCTCGGGGACTAGCGGAGGGGTAGTCGACGAGCAGTACTTC
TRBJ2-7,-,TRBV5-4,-,CASSPVVAGRREQYF,TGTGCCAGCAGCCCCGTCGTGGCGGGACGGAGGGAGCAGTACTTC